The 26 T cell receptor beta chains below were found in one sample sequenced in a study of ipilimumab plus nivolumab after autologous stem cell transplantation. The data were produced by immunoSEQ multiplex PCR, yet TCRdb's version contains in-frame clones alone and is incomplete. In the table there are some 87,000 clones, 75% to 85% of which are singletons. This sample comprised PBMCs, obtained in a trial of ipilimumab plus nivolumab as post-transplant consolidation. Receptors were obtained from a male donor with diffuse large B-cell lymphoma.

V and J are TRBV11-2 and TRBJ2-6; TRBD1 agrees at 7 bases. Losses at the gene ends were 4 bases for V and 1 base for J; bases not matched to a gene: 10. The V gene's germline CDR1 is SGHAT and CDR2 FQNNGV. The CDR3 spans 18 residues. CDR3 sequence: CASSSLDRVSSGANVLTF. The CDR3 DNA sequence: TGTGCCAGCAGCTCATTAGACAGGGTCTCGTCTGGGGCCAACGTCCTGACTTTC. The complete variable domain, with remaining parts taken from reference TRBV11-2 and TRBJ2-6, reads EAGVAQSPRYKIIEKRQSVAFWCNPISGHATLYWYQQILGQGPKLLIQFQNNGVVDDSQLPKDRFSAERLKGVDSTLKIQPAKLEDSAVYLCASSSLDRVSSGANVLTFGAGSRLTVL.

This rearrangement joins TRBV6-1 to TRBJ2-3; TRBD1 agrees at 7 bases. Germline assignment: CDR1 MNHNS and CDR2 SASEGT. The CDR3 length is 15 residues. V dropped 4 bases and J dropped 1; count of bases not matched to a gene: 5. CDR3 nucleotide sequence: TGTGCCAGCAGTGCGCGACAGGGACGCACAGATACGCAGTATTTT. This encodes CASSARQGRTDTQYF.

This clone occurred once. The chain combines TRBV5-1 with TRBJ1-3; 8 bases line up with TRBD1. This CDR3 is 15 amino acids long. Germline trimming cut 2 bases from V and 2 bases from J; bases unmatched to any gene: 3. From germline, CDR1 is SGHRS and CDR2 YFSETQ. CDR3 coding DNA: TGCGCCAGCAGCTTAAGGACAGGGCCTGGAAACACCATATATTTT. Amino acids: CASSLRTGPGNTIYF.

V usage is TRBV9 and J usage is TRBJ2-7, with 10 bases fitting TRBD2. This CDR3 region has 17 residues. Germline V CDR1 and CDR2: SGDLS, YYNGEE. Trimming took 1 base from V and 2 from J; bases not matched to a gene: 9. CDR3 DNA: TGTGCCAGCAGCGTAAGTGGGTCTAGCGGGGGCCCCTACGAGCAGTACTTC. Encoded protein: CASSVSGSSGGPYEQYF.

V and J are TRBV7-2 and TRBJ1-4, with 8 bases that match TRBD1. This CDR3 spans 17 amino acids. Germline-derived CDR1 and CDR2 are SGHTA and FQGNSA. With 5 bases clipped from V and 0 bases from J, the junction kept 8 bases outside the gene matches. The CDR3 bases are TGTGCCAGCAGCCCCGGACAGGGCTGGGCAACTAATGAAAAACTGTTTTTT. Translating it yields CASSPGQGWATNEKLFF.

The chain joins TRBV11-2 to TRBJ2-5; 9 bases are a match to TRBD2. The CDR3 covers 15 residues. Germline V gives CDR1 SGHAT, CDR2 FQNNGV. J was trimmed by 7 bases and V by 4 bases; bases with no gene match: 10. DNA of the CDR3: TGTGCCAGCAGCTCCAGCGGGGGGCCCCGGGGGACCCAGTACTTC. Translated: CASSSSGGPRGTQYF. The whole variable domain, remainder taken from reference TRBV11-2 and TRBJ2-5, is EAGVAQSPRYKIIEKRQSVAFWCNPISGHATLYWYQQILGQGPKLLIQFQNNGVVDDSQLPKDRFSAERLKGVDSTLKIQPAKLEDSAVYLCASSSSGGPRGTQYFGPGTRLLVL.

The chain combines TRBV6-5 with TRBJ1-2, with a weak D call TRBD1 (6 bases). The CDR3 covers 13 residues. Per germline, CDR1 MNHEY and CDR2 SVGAGI. Trimming pared 5 bases from V and 8 bases from J, leaving 15 bases between. This CDR3 is CASSLQGLGGYTF. The CDR3 bases are TGTGCCAGCAGTCTACAGGGCCTTGGGGGCTACACCTTC.

This chain's CDR3 is CASSGQGSSSYNEQFF. The CDR3, as DNA: TGTGCCAGCAGCGGACAGGGTTCGAGCTCCTACAATGAGCAGTTCTTC. This chain connects TRBV11-3 to TRBJ2-1; 8 bases are shared with TRBD1. Germline CDR1 reads SGHNT; CDR2 reads YENEEA. The CDR3 extends over 16 amino acids. The trim removed 5 bases at V and 0 bases at J, leaving 6 bases unmatched.

J is TRBJ2-5 and V is TRBV5-1, with D possibly being TRBD2 (5 bases). Germline V lookup: CDR1 SGHRS, CDR2 YFSETQ. Trimming removed 0 bases at V and 2 bases at J, with 17 bases between. The CDR3 length is 17 residues. The CDR3 DNA is TGCGCCAGCAGCTTGGCCAGTTTCATGAGCGGTCAAGAGACCCAGTACTTC. Its protein is CASSLASFMSGQETQYF.

This clone was detected only a few times. This sequence joins TRBV19 and TRBJ2-5, with TRBD2 matching over 10 bases. V dropped 7 bases and J dropped 7; count of bases not matched to a gene: 12. The germline gives CDR1 LNHDA, CDR2 SQIVND (reference sequence). The CDR3 extends over 15 amino acids. The CDR3 coding sequence is TGTGCCAGTACCTACACAGCGGGGGGGCCTGCGACCCAGTACTTC. Translating gives CASTYTAGGPATQYF.

V gene TRBV6-4 combines with J gene TRBJ1-5, with a possible D match to TRBD1 (6 bases). CDR1 is MRHNA, CDR2 SNTAGT, per germline. Trimming pared 2 bases from V and 6 bases from J, leaving 8 bases between. The CDR3 consists of 13 residues. The CDR3 DNA reads TGTGCCAGCAGTGACAGGGGGAGTCAGCCCCAGCATTTT. Its translation: CASSDRGSQPQHF.

This chain uses TRBV19 with TRBJ2-1; D not resolved. The V gene's germline CDR1 is LNHDA and CDR2 SQIVND (reference sequence). The CDR3 covers 13 residues. Trimming took off 9 bases at V and 7 bases at J, with 16 bases between the two ends. The CDR3 nucleotides are TGTGCCAGCTCTCTCCTTGGCGTGAATGAGCAGTTCTTC. Its protein product is CASSLLGVNEQFF.

The genes are TRBV11-2 and TRBJ2-5, with D possibly matching TRBD2 (6 bases). The germline V gene encodes CDR1 SGHAT and CDR2 FQNNGV. This CDR3 is 16 amino acids long. Trimming took 3 bases from V and 1 from J, leaving 15 bases between them. The chain's CDR3 is CASSLNSGLSQETQYF. In DNA form, the CDR3 reads TGTGCCAGCAGCTTGAACAGCGGGCTCTCCCAAGAGACCCAGTACTTC.

The chain recombines TRBV19 with TRBJ1-1, with 8 bases aligning to TRBD1. V was pared by 8 bases and J by 3 bases, with 5 bases of the junction left unmatched. Germline assignment: CDR1 LNHDA and CDR2 SQIVND (reference sequence). The CDR3 is 13 amino acids. The CDR3 here is CASSRGRDTEAFF. As DNA, the CDR3 is TGTGCCAGTTCCAGGGGGCGCGACACTGAAGCTTTCTTT.

V gene TRBV19 combines with J gene TRBJ2-2; no clear D gene. Germline V gene data show CDR1 as LNHDA and CDR2 as SQIVND (reference sequence). The CDR3 runs 13 residues. V shed 2 bases and J shed 4 bases, with 5 bases lying between them. The CDR3, as DNA: TGTGCCAGTAGTATACCGGGCACCGGGGAGCTGTTTTTT. Encoded protein: CASSIPGTGELFF.

This CDR3 reads CASSYRENSNQPQHF. In DNA form, the CDR3 reads TGTGCCAGCAGTTACCGAGAGAATAGCAATCAGCCCCAGCATTTT. The gene calls are TRBV6-5 and TRBJ1-5; D unclear. The V gene lost 2 bases and the J gene lost 0 bases, with 8 bases spanning the gap. The CDR3 consists of 15 residues. Per germline, CDR1 MNHEY and CDR2 SVGAGI.

The chain couples TRBV5-1 to TRBJ2-3, with TRBD1 matching 10 bases. The CDR3 consists of 16 residues. Unmatched junction bases numbered 4, after V lost 0 bases and J lost 3 bases. CDR1 and CDR2 (germline): SGHRS, YFSETQ. The CDR3 is CASSLGGQGNTDTQYF. CDR3 DNA sequence: TGCGCCAGCAGCTTGGGGGGACAGGGGAATACAGATACGCAGTATTTT.

The chain is built from TRBV7-6 and TRBJ2-7; 14 nucleotides line up with TRBD2. The CDR3 extends over 15 amino acids. Trimming removed 0 bases from V and 5 bases from J; junction bases left unmatched: 0. Germline V CDR1 and CDR2: SGHVS, FNYEAQ. CDR3 sequence (DNA): TGTGCCAGCAGCTTAGCGGGACTAGCGGGGGACGAGCAGTACTTC. As protein: CASSLAGLAGDEQYF.

This chain links TRBV18 with TRBJ1-2; D perhaps matches TRBD1 (5 bases). Deletions cut 2 bases from V and 8 bases from J, with 15 bases between. Germline loops: CDR1 KGHSH, CDR2 LQKENI. The CDR3 runs to 14 residues. The CDR3 DNA reads as TGTGCCAGCTCACCAAATCGGGGGGAGGAAGGCTACACCTTC. Residues: CASSPNRGEEGYTF.

This chain uses TRBV7-9 with TRBJ2-5; a weak D match, TRBD2 (5 bases). Germline V gene data show CDR1 as SEHNR and CDR2 as FQNEAQ (reference sequence). V lost 6 bases and J 5 bases, leaving 13 bases between the germline ends. The CDR3 has 13 amino acids. As DNA, the CDR3 is TGTGCCAGCAGTGGAGGCCTAAGTGAGACCCAGTACTTC. Protein product: CASSGGLSETQYF.

The V call is TRBV19, the J call TRBJ2-6, with D possibly being TRBD1 (5 bases). With 7 bases removed from V and 3 bases from J, the gap between germline ends came to 7 bases. Germline CDR1 is LNHDA and CDR2 is SQIVND (reference sequence). This CDR3 comprises 13 residues. For the CDR3, the DNA is TGTGCCAGTAAGGGGTATGGGGCCAACGTCCTGACTTTC. Amino acids: CASKGYGANVLTF.

This clone was seen just once. The rearrangement uses TRBV6-1 and TRBJ2-7; D perhaps matches TRBD2 (5 bases). Germline-derived CDR1 and CDR2 are MNHNS and SASEGT. V was clipped by 1 base and J by 4 bases, with 11 bases between them. The CDR3 covers 14 residues. DNA for the CDR3: TGTGCCAGCAGTGAAGTTGGGAGTCTATACGAGCAGTACTTC. Translation: CASSEVGSLYEQYF.

This rearrangement joins TRBV6-4 to TRBJ2-5, with 8 bases identical to TRBD1. With 7 bases clipped from V and 1 base from J, the junction kept 11 bases outside the gene matches. CDR3 length: 16 amino acids. CDR1 and CDR2 from the germline V gene are MRHNA and SNTAGT. Here the CDR3 reads CASNDSVTGVQETQYF. The DNA of the CDR3 is TGTGCCAGCAACGACTCGGTGACAGGGGTCCAAGAGACCCAGTACTTC.

The rearrangement uses TRBV4-3 and TRBJ2-7, with D maybe TRBD1 (6 bases). V lost 3 bases and J 4 bases, leaving 13 bases between the germline ends. The germline gives CDR1 LGHNA, CDR2 YSLEER. There are 14 residues in the CDR3. CDR3 DNA sequence: TGCGCCAGCAGCCAGAGCCAAGGGGGTTACGAGCAGTACTTC. Its protein is CASSQSQGGYEQYF.

The count of this clone is one. The rearrangement uses TRBV9 and TRBJ1-2; D call uncertain. V was pared by 3 bases and J by 6 bases, with 9 bases between. The CDR3 is made up of 12 amino acids. CDR1 is SGDLS and CDR2 is YYNGEE in the germline V gene. Here the CDR3 DNA reads TGTGCCAGCAGCGCGAGGAGGGATGGCTACACCTTC. As protein: CASSARRDGYTF.

The chain carries TRBV12-5 and TRBJ2-2; TRBD1 matches at 7 bases. Germline V lookup: CDR1 LGHNT, CDR2 FRNRAP. V trimming: 0 bases; J trimming: 7 bases; junction bases outside the gene matches: 5. This CDR3 has 15 amino acids. CDR3 in DNA: TGTGCTAGTGGTTTGGTACCGCGACAGGGCGGGGAGCTGTTTTTT. Protein: CASGLVPRQGGELFF. Full variable domain (rest looked up from reference TRBV12-5 and TRBJ2-2): DARVTQTPRHKVTEMGQEVTMRCQPILGHNTVFWYRQTMMQGLELLAYFRNRAPLDDSGMPKDRFSAEMPDATLATLKIQPSEPRDSAVYFCASGLVPRQGGELFFGEGSRLTVL.